This T cell receptor beta chain was retrieved from a study of cytomegalovirus exposure and HLA in healthy donors. Donors consisted of healthy bone marrow donors. Per the germline V gene, CDR1 is GTSNPN and CDR2 is SVGIG (reference sequence). CDR3 length: 13 residues. V dropped 2 bases and J dropped 2 bases, with 9 bases sitting between them. It was with 60 Vbeta and 13 Jbeta primers that the PCR ran. TCRdb's copy holds only in-frame clones and misses some; the assay was immunoSEQ multiplex PCR. The data show fewer than 200,000 clones, over 80% seen once. The sequenced material came from PBMCs. The chain combines TRBV30 with TRBJ1-2; no definite D call. This clonotype originated in a girl aged 10 to 17 in good health and CMV-seropositive. CDR3 sequence reads: CAWSPTQNYGYTF. The CDR3, as DNA: TGTGCCTGGAGTCCCACACAAAACTATGGCTACACCTTC.